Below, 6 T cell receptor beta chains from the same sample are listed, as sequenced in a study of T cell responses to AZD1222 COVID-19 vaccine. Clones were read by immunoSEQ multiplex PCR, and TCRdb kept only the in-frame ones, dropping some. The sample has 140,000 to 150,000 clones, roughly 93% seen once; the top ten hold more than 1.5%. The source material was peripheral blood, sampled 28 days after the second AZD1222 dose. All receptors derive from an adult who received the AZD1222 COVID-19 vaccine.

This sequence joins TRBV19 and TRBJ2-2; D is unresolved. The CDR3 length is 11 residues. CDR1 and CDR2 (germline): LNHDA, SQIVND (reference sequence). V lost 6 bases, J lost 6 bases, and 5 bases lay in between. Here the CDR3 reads CASSLAGELFF. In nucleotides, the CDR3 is TGTGCCAGTAGCTTGGCCGGGGAGCTGTTTTTT.

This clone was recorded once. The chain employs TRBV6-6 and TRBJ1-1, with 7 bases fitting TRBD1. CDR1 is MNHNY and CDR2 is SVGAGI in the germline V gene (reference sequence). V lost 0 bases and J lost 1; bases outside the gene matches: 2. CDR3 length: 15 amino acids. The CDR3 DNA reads TGTGCCAGCAGTTACTCGGGGACAGAGAACACTGAAGCTTTCTTT. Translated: CASSYSGTENTEAFF.

Here the CDR3 DNA reads TGTGCCAGCAAAAGGGACCACTCCTACGAGCAGTACTTC. It encodes CASKRDHSYEQYF. The V gene is TRBV2, the J gene TRBJ2-7, with D perhaps matching TRBD1 or TRBD2 (5 bases each). This CDR3 is 13 amino acids long. Germline V gene lookup returns CDR1 SNHLY and CDR2 FYNNEI. The V gene lost 7 bases and the J gene lost 0 bases, with 10 bases spanning the gap.

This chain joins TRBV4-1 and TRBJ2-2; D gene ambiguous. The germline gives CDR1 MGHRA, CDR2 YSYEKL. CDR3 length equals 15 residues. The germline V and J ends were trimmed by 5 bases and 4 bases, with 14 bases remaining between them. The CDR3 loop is CASSGSDMITGELFF. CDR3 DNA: TGCGCCAGCAGCGGTTCCGACATGATCACCGGGGAGCTGTTTTTT.

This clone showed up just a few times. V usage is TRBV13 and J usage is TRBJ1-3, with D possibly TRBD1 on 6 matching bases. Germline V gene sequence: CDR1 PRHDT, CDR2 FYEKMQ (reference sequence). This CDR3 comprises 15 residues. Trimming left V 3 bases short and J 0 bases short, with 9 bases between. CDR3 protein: CASSLTGYSGNTIYF. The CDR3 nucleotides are TGTGCCAGCAGCTTGACAGGTTACTCTGGAAACACCATATATTTT.

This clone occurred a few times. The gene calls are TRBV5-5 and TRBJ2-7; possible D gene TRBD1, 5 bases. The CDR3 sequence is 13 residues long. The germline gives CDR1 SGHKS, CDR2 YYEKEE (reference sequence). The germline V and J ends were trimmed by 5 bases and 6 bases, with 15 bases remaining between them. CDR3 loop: CASSFGREVEQYF. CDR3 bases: TGTGCCAGCAGTTTTGGCAGGGAAGTCGAGCAGTACTTC.